The T cell receptor beta chain under discussion was sequenced for a study of response to subunit inactivated influenza vaccine. Germline CDR1 reads SQVTM; CDR2 reads ANQGSEA. This CDR3 is 13 amino acids long. TCRdb re-called the RT-PCR reads with MiXCR, one entry per CDR3 protein. The data hold approximately 490,000 distinct CDR3 sequences, with roughly 7.6% observed a single time. The receptor's source is a man between 50 and 69 years old who received an inactivated influenza vaccine. Specimen: PBMCs from blood, collected less than 30 months after vaccination. This chain links TRBV29-1 with TRBJ1-2; possible D gene TRBD1, 5 bases. Written as DNA, the CDR3 is TGCATCTACGGGGGGGGGACTAACTATGGCTACACCTTC. Its protein is CIYGGGTNYGYTF.